The entry below describes one T cell receptor beta chain. The treatment is: about 20 received Ad26.COV2.S at low or high dose, single or two shots; a few received placebo; per-sample allocation not given. Specimens were obtained on day 63 following the first vaccine or placebo injection. Generated by immunoSEQ multiplex PCR, the TCRdb table keeps only in-frame clones and is missing some. The profile shows more than 300,000 clones, 88% of them singletons. V lost 0 bases and J 7 bases, leaving 9 bases between the germline ends. Germline V gene sequence: CDR1 SGHNT, CDR2 YENEEA. CDR3 length: 13 residues. This specimen comes from a study of Ad26.COV2.S vaccination and SARS-CoV-2 variants.

V is TRBV11-3 and J is TRBJ1-1; D is possibly TRBD1 (5 bases). The source was peripheral blood, collected in a trial of Ad26.COV2.S vaccine versus placebo. This clonotype originated in a person aged 18-65 years who received the Ad26.COV2.S COVID-19 vaccine or a placebo. The CDR3 DNA follows: TGTGCCAGCAGCTTAGAGGTGGGGGTTGAAGCTTTCTTT. This sequence encodes CASSLEVGVEAFF.